This paragraph reports one T cell receptor (beta chain). RNA, at about 0.5 to 1 ug, was reverse transcribed with random hexamers. TCRdb fed the immunoSEQ multiplex PCR reads into MiXCR, producing one record per CDR3 protein. Among roughly 120,000 distinct CDR3 sequences listed, about 95% were seen once. This record belongs to a study of CD8 T cells in Susac syndrome. The CDR3 is 14 amino acids. The germline V gene encodes CDR1 SQVTM and CDR2 ANQGSEA. With 4 bases removed from V and 9 bases from J, the gap between germline ends came to 19 bases. The sequenced sample was CD4+ T cells from PBMCs. This rearrangement joins TRBV29-1 to TRBJ2-4; D is possibly TRBD1 (8 bases). The receptor's source is a human donor in good health. The DNA for the CDR3 is TGCAGCGTTGGGGCAGGGGGCCCGGGAGGCATTCAGTACTTC. Protein sequence: CSVGAGGPGGIQYF. Full variable domain (missing parts from reference TRBV29-1 and TRBJ2-4): SAVISQKPSRDICQRGTSLTIQCQVDSQVTMMFWYRQQPGQSLTLIATANQGSEATYESGFVIDKFPISRPNLTFSTLTVSNMSPEDSSIYLCSVGAGGPGGIQYFGAGTRLSVL.